This passage covers 21 T cell receptor beta chains from one sample sequenced in a study of T cell responses to AZD1222 COVID-19 vaccine (dated by TCRdb to the early 2020s). The library was produced with the immunoSEQ multiplex PCR assay. The clones in this table, taken by TCRdb from immuneACCESS, are in-frame only. Not every clone is retained; where verified, under half of the shortfall comes from an unresolved V gene, and the cause of the rest is unknown. The sample has about 140,000 clones on record, 75% to 95% of them singletons. The ten largest clones take up roughly 7.5% of the sample. According to the study, the label for this sample's time point signals: about 28 days (+/-7) after the second vaccine dose. Interpreted using the paper, the treatment or condition label stands for: meningococcal conjugate vaccine given as trial control. The sample in question was peripheral blood, obtained 28 days after the second dose of the MenACWY control vaccine. These receptor sequences come from an adult who received the MenACWY meningococcal vaccine as a control.

The J gene is TRBJ1-3, the V gene TRBV24-1; no definite D call. The germline V gene has CDR1 KGHDR and CDR2 SFDVKD. This CDR3 has 12 residues. The CDR3 sequence is CAVASSGNTIYF. The DNA for the CDR3 is TGTGCTGTAGCCTCCTCTGGAAACACCATATATTTT.

The chain carries TRBV19 and TRBJ2-2; TRBD1 matches 7 bases. This CDR3 contains 15 residues. CDR1 and CDR2 (germline): LNHDA, SQIVND (reference sequence). J gave up 4 bases and V 6 bases, and 8 bases lay outside the gene matches. The CDR3 spells CASSRTWTGTGELFF. CDR3 in DNA: TGTGCCAGTAGCAGGACCTGGACAGGCACCGGGGAGCTGTTTTTT.

The V gene is TRBV19, the J gene TRBJ2-1; 11 bases map to TRBD1. Germline lookup yields CDR1 LNHDA and CDR2 SQIVND (reference sequence). The V gene end was trimmed by 5 bases and the J gene end by 9 bases; junction bases not matched to a gene: 12. This CDR3 region has 16 residues. The CDR3 DNA is TGTGCCAGTAGTGAGGTCCCGGGACAGGGGGGGATTGAGCAGTTCTTC. Its protein product is CASSEVPGQGGIEQFF.

The V and J genes are TRBV5-5 and TRBJ1-4; unclear D gene. Germline loops: CDR1 SGHKS, CDR2 YYEKEE (reference sequence). This CDR3 has 15 amino acids. Deletions cut 1 base from V and 3 bases from J, with 10 bases between. CDR3 amino acids: CASSLRATPNEKLFF. For the CDR3, the DNA is TGTGCCAGCAGCTTGAGGGCTACCCCTAATGAAAAACTGTTTTTT.

In the case of this clone: Different DNA sequences within this sample yield the same CDR3. This sequence joins TRBV3-1 (or the pseudogene TRBV3-2) and TRBJ1-5; D ambiguous. Germline lookup yields CDR1 LGHDT and CDR2 YNNKEL (reference sequence). This CDR3 is built from 13 residues. Deletions cut 1 base from V and 5 bases from J, with 6 bases between. CDR3 coding DNA: TGTGCCAGCAGCCAAGGTCCCGATCAGCCCCAGCATTTT. It yields the protein CASSQGPDQPQHF.

The V gene is TRBV6-5, the J gene TRBJ2-1; possibly TRBD1 for D (5 bases). The CDR3 is made up of 14 amino acids. From germline, CDR1 is MNHEY and CDR2 SVGAGI. V gave up 0 bases and J gave up 8 bases, with 11 bases separating them. CDR3 residues: CASSYSRQGYEQFF. The CDR3, as DNA: TGTGCCAGCAGTTACTCGAGGCAGGGCTATGAGCAGTTCTTC.

The chain couples TRBV3-1 (or the pseudogene TRBV3-2) to TRBJ2-1; 8 nucleotides match TRBD1. Germline V lookup: CDR1 LGHDT, CDR2 YNNKEL (reference sequence). J lost 4 bases, V lost 4 bases, and 6 bases had no gene match. The CDR3 contains 15 residues. In DNA form, the CDR3 reads TGTGCCAGCAGCCGCGGGACAGGACCTTACAATGAGCAGTTCTTC. The encoded protein is CASSRGTGPYNEQFF.

This rearrangement joins TRBV25-1 to TRBJ2-1; 9 bases are a match to TRBD1. The V gene end was trimmed by 8 bases and the J gene end by 5 bases; junction bases not matched to a gene: 1. Germline CDR1 MGHDK, CDR2 SYGVNS. CDR3 length: 12 residues. This CDR3 is CASWTGDNEQFF. The CDR3 DNA sequence: TGTGCCAGCTGGACAGGGGACAATGAGCAGTTCTTC.

The chain couples TRBV12-5 to TRBJ2-7; no clear D. Trimming stripped 6 bases from V and 5 bases from J, with 14 bases between. The CDR3 has 13 amino acids. Looked up from germline, CDR1 is LGHNT and CDR2 is FRNRAP. The CDR3 nucleotides are TGTGCTAGTGGACTTAACTCTATCCACGAGCAGTACTTC. Translation gives CASGLNSIHEQYF.

The V call is TRBV28, the J call TRBJ2-5, with D possibly called TRBD1 or TRBD2 (6 bases each). This CDR3 spans 12 amino acids. Trimming shortened V by 8 bases and J by 6 bases, and 13 bases separated the two germline ends. Looked up from germline, CDR1 is MDHEN and CDR2 is SYDVKM. CDR3 sequence reads: CASVGGVKTQYF. CDR3 nucleotides: TGTGCCAGCGTGGGGGGCGTAAAGACCCAGTACTTC. The variable domain in full, with the rest retrieved from reference TRBV28 and TRBJ2-5, is DVKVTQSSRYLVKRTGEKVFLECVQDMDHENMFWYRQDPGLGLRLIYFSYDVKMKEKGDIPEGYSVSREKKERFSLILESASTNQTSMYLCASVGGVKTQYFGPGTRLLVL.

The chain joins TRBV25-1 to TRBJ2-1; 10 bases are a match to TRBD2. J lost 7 bases, V lost 1 base, and 7 bases had no gene match. The CDR3 runs to 16 residues. Germline V lookup: CDR1 MGHDK, CDR2 SYGVNS. The CDR3 region has the DNA TGTGCCAGCAGTGAATTGCGAGCGGGAGGGCGTAATGAGCAGTTCTTC. This translates into CASSELRAGGRNEQFF.

The rearrangement links TRBV10-3 to TRBJ2-2, with D possibly matching TRBD2 (5 bases). V lost 7 bases and J 1 base, leaving 7 bases between the germline ends. The CDR3 contains 13 residues. Germline lookup yields CDR1 ENHRY and CDR2 SYGVKD. The CDR3 loop reads CAITRENTGELFF. The CDR3 DNA reads TGTGCCATCACGAGGGAGAACACCGGGGAGCTGTTTTTT.

This rearrangement joins TRBV9 to TRBJ1-1, with 8 bases fitting TRBD1. V shed 1 base, J shed 1 base, and the junction held 3 bases outside the gene matches. The V gene's germline CDR1 is SGDLS and CDR2 YYNGEE. This CDR3 is 15 amino acids long. CDR3 DNA: TGTGCCAGCAGCGTATCGGACAGGGAGAACACTGAAGCTTTCTTT. Residues: CASSVSDRENTEAFF.

The gene calls are TRBV5-1 and TRBJ2-3; 11 nucleotides agree with TRBD2. This CDR3 is 16 amino acids long. J gave up 6 bases and V 0 bases, and 6 bases lay outside the gene matches. The V gene's germline CDR1 is SGHRS and CDR2 YFSETQ. The CDR3 reads CASSLVPSGGSDTQYF. CDR3 sequence (DNA): TGCGCCAGCAGCTTGGTTCCTAGCGGGGGGTCCGATACGCAGTATTTT.

The V gene is TRBV7-2, the J gene TRBJ2-2, with 8 bases lining up with TRBD2. From germline, CDR1 is SGHTA and CDR2 FQGNSA. Unmatched junction bases numbered 7, after V lost 4 bases and J lost 3 bases. The CDR3 totals 16 residues. The CDR3 coding sequence is TGTGCCAGCAGCTCGGGGGGGCAGGCGGACACCGGGGAGCTGTTTTTT. This sequence encodes CASSSGGQADTGELFF.

The chain uses TRBV3-1 (or the pseudogene TRBV3-2) and TRBJ2-3; the D is unclear. CDR1 is LGHDT, CDR2 YNNKEL, per germline (reference sequence). V dropped 2 bases and J dropped 5 bases, with 5 bases sitting between them. The CDR3 runs 12 residues. CDR3 DNA sequence: TGTGCCAGCAGCCAATTTGGAGATACGCAGTATTTT. Translating it yields CASSQFGDTQYF.

The rearrangement uses TRBV14 and TRBJ2-7, with 10 positions matching TRBD2. Trimming at V came to 3 bases and at J to 2 bases, leaving 4 bases not matched to a gene. CDR1 and CDR2 (germline): SGHDN, FVKESK. The CDR3 runs 15 residues. CDR3 loop: CASSQSSGRAYEQYF. The CDR3 bases are TGTGCCAGCAGCCAGTCTAGCGGGAGAGCCTACGAGCAGTACTTC.

This chain connects TRBV30 to TRBJ2-5; D uncertain. CDR3 length equals 15 residues. Germline CDR1 is GTSNPN and CDR2 is SVGIG (reference sequence). The ends were cut back, 0 bases at V and 5 bases at J, with 16 bases in the middle. The CDR3 is CAWSVRTPPWETQYF. CDR3 DNA: TGTGCCTGGAGTGTACGAACACCCCCTTGGGAGACCCAGTACTTC.

In this sample, this clone turned up a few times. The V and J genes are TRBV4-3 and TRBJ1-5; TRBD1 matches at 7 bases. Germline CDR1 and CDR2: LGHNA and YSLEER. Germline trimming cut 2 bases from V and 6 bases from J; bases unmatched to any gene: 7. CDR3 length equals 15 residues. Written as DNA, the CDR3 is TGCGCCAGCAGCCAATCCGACAGGGAGGTTCAGCCCCAGCATTTT. It yields the protein CASSQSDREVQPQHF.

The chain recombines TRBV5-1 with TRBJ2-6; D gene unclear. CDR3 length: 15 amino acids. Per germline, CDR1 SGHRS and CDR2 YFSETQ. The V end was cut by 2 bases, the J end by 0 bases, with 6 bases between. The CDR3 DNA follows: TGCGCCAGCAGCTTTGTGGCCTCTGGGGCCAACGTCCTGACTTTC. This encodes CASSFVASGANVLTF.

The chain recombines TRBV27 with TRBJ1-2; D is undetermined. Trimming cost V 6 bases and J 2 bases, with 13 bases left between them. The CDR3 sequence is 14 residues long. Germline assignment: CDR1 MNHEY and CDR2 SMNVEV (reference sequence). This chain's CDR3 is CASSQRHPNYGYTF. In DNA, the CDR3 is TGTGCCAGCAGCCAGAGACACCCAAACTATGGCTACACCTTC.